Reported below is one T cell receptor (beta chain). CDR1 DFQATT and CDR2 SNEGSKA come from the germline V gene (reference sequence). The V end was cut by 3 bases, the J end by 1 base, with 9 bases between. The CDR3 is made up of 14 amino acids. This entry is derived from a study of patients and donors after allogeneic stem cell transplantation. TCRdb processed the RT-PCR reads anew with MiXCR; each CDR3 protein has one entry. The top ten hold roughly 6% of the sample, which has 800,000 to 1,000,000 distinct CDR3 sequences, more than 15% seen once. The TCR sequence derives from a human donor who was either an allogeneic HSCT recipient or a stem cell or donor lymphocyte infusion donor (not recorded which). It is not recorded whose cells these are; they may come from a transplant donor. Sequencing was carried out using blood, either unsorted or a sorted T cell fraction (not recorded which). The rearrangement uses TRBV20-1 and TRBJ2-2; D is ambiguous. The CDR3 here is CSARLPQNTGELFF. The CDR3 coding sequence is TGCAGTGCTAGGTTACCGCAGAACACCGGGGAGCTGTTTTTT.